This TCR beta chain is from a study of T cell responses to AZD1222 COVID-19 vaccine. Comments on this clone: What it recognizes is unknown.

Study-level points and caveats: Reportedly, close to half of spike-specific TCRs are directed against unmutated variant regions. Two doses of AZD1222 preceded a rise in Spike-specific TCR breadth and depth. It should be noted that donors were predominantly white British and more often female, and clonal diversity was possibly underestimated.

Second-dose timings of about 4 or about 12 weeks were pooled. The CDR3 extends over 16 amino acids. Germline lookup yields CDR1 KGHDR and CDR2 SFDVKD. The J segment lost 4 bases and the V segment lost 5 bases, leaving 7 bases of the junction unmatched. Only in-frame clones appear in the TCRdb table, and some are missing; sequencing was by immunoSEQ multiplex PCR. The table includes hundreds of thousands of clones, around 93% detected once. Sequenced here: peripheral blood, sampled 28 days after the second AZD1222 dose. This TCR came from an adult who received the AZD1222 COVID-19 vaccine. J is TRBJ2-2 and V is TRBV24-1, with 9 bases aligning to TRBD1. CDR3 loop: CATSGLPGQGTGELFF. CDR3 bases: TGTGCCACCAGTGGTCTGCCGGGACAGGGCACCGGGGAGCTGTTTTTT.